Following are 13 T cell receptor beta chains from one sample sequenced in a study of T cells in women clearing cervical HPV infection. The table came from immunoSEQ multiplex PCR; TCRdb's copy has only in-frame clones and leaves some out. The sample has roughly 20,000 clones. Sequencing was carried out using blood buffy coat. The receptors shown here come from a woman between 18 and 75 years old with a cervical HPV16 infection that either progressed to CIN3+ or cleared (not recorded which).

On this clone itself: The read terminates 3 residues ahead of where the CDR3 ends, so the germline J gene completes it. The chain recombines TRBV5-1 with TRBJ1-6; 7 nucleotides align to TRBD1. The V segment lost 1 base and the J segment 7 bases; nucleotides outside the gene matches: 11. CDR1 is SGHRS, CDR2 YFSETQ, per germline. This CDR3 is built from 17 residues. CDR3 sequence: CASSLSSQGPLNSPLHF. The sequenced part of the CDR3 DNA is TGCGCCAGCAGCTTGAGCTCACAGGGGCCCCTGAATTCACCC.

A word on this clone: The read stops 3 residues short of the end of the CDR3; the missing end is completed from the germline J gene. This sequence joins TRBV5-1 and TRBJ2-3; D gene ambiguous. CDR3 size: 14 residues. Germline CDR1 and CDR2: SGHRS and YFSETQ. V was cut by 6 bases and J by 6 bases, with 17 bases left in between. This CDR3 reads CASTALLETDTQYF. CDR3 DNA, as far as it was read: TGCGCCAGCACCGCCCTTCTTGAAACTGATACG.

In the case of this clone: Read coverage stops 3 residues before the CDR3 terminus; the germline J gene supplies the remainder. The V and J genes are TRBV20-1 and TRBJ2-1; 12 bases line up with TRBD2. The ends lost 5 bases at V and 4 bases at J; junction bases unmatched: 9. This CDR3 spans 16 amino acids. The germline V gene has CDR1 DFQATT and CDR2 SNEGSKA (reference sequence). Partial CDR3 DNA: TGCAGTGCTGCCCCCCCAACTAGCGGGGGGTACAATGAG. Residues: CSAAPPTSGGYNE. The whole CDR3 reads CSAAPPTSGGYNEQFF.

About this clone itself: The read gets to within 3 residues of the CDR3 end, and the germline J gene fills in the rest. The chain recombines TRBV20-1 with TRBJ1-1; TRBD1 matches at 10 bases. Germline CDR1 DFQATT, CDR2 SNEGSKA (reference sequence). CDR3 size: 13 residues. CDR3 bases read: TGCAGTGCTATGACAGGGGGCGAGTTGGAA. Translating it yields CSAMTGGELE. The entire CDR3 sequence reads CSAMTGGELEAFF.

Details on this clone: The read is 3 residues too short to cover the CDR3 end, so that end is filled in from the germline J gene. The chain joins TRBV19 to TRBJ1-2; D is perhaps TRBD1 (6 bases). The CDR3 is made up of 15 amino acids. CDR1 is LNHDA and CDR2 is SQIVND in the germline V gene (reference sequence). The germline V and J ends were trimmed by 7 bases and 5 bases, with 20 bases remaining between them. The part of the CDR3 DNA that was read is TGTGCCAGTAACCCTACAGGTTCCCAGGGGTATGGC. Translating gives CASNPTGSQGYG. The CDR3 as a whole reads CASNPTGSQGYGYTF.

For this clone: The read ends 3 residues shy of where the CDR3 ends; the end is completed using the germline J gene. V and J are TRBV5-1 and TRBJ2-5, with D maybe TRBD1 (8 bases). Deletions cut 4 bases from V and 5 bases from J, with 15 bases between. This CDR3 is 14 amino acids long. Germline CDR1 reads SGHRS; CDR2 reads YFSETQ. The CDR3: CASSNTGGGETQYF. The part of the CDR3 DNA that was read is TGCGCCAGCAGCAATACAGGGGGAGGGGAGACC. Full variable domain (rest looked up from reference TRBV5-1 and TRBJ2-5): KAGVTQTPRYLIKTRGQQVTLSCSPISGHRSVSWYQQTPGQGLQFLFEYFSETQRNKGNFPGRFSGRQFSNSRSEMNVSTLELGDSALYLCASSNTGGGETQYFGPGTRLLVL.

Details on this clone: The read finishes 3 residues shy of the CDR3 end, and the germline J gene is used to complete it. The rearrangement joins TRBV5-5 to TRBJ2-1, with 8 bases identical to TRBD2. CDR3 length: 15 amino acids. The germline V gene encodes CDR1 SGHKS and CDR2 YYEKEE (reference sequence). Trimming cost V 4 bases and J 2 bases; bases outside gene matches: 5. The part of the CDR3 DNA that was read is TGTGCCAGCAGCCGCTCGGGGGGGGCCTACAATGAG. Translated: CASSRSGGAYNE. The entire CDR3 sequence reads CASSRSGGAYNEQFF.

CDR3 sequence: CASILSGGRYNEQFF. Incomplete CDR3 DNA: TGTGCCAGCATCCTTTCGGGGGGCCGGTACAATGAG. The V call is TRBV5-6, the J call TRBJ2-1; a possible D gene is TRBD2 (7 bases). The read ends 3 residues before the CDR3 terminus; that terminus is restored from the germline J gene. CDR1 SGHDT and CDR2 YYEEEE come from the germline V gene. The V end was cut by 6 bases, the J end by 4 bases, with 17 bases between. The CDR3 has 15 residues. Complete variable domain (other parts from reference TRBV5-6 and TRBJ2-1): DAGVTQSPTHLIKTRGQQVTLRCSPKSGHDTVSWYQQALGQGPQFIFQYYEEEERQRGNFPDRFSGHQFPNYSSELNVNALLLGDSALYLCASILSGGRYNEQFFGPGTRLTVL.

The sequenced part of the CDR3 DNA is TGTGCCAGCAGCTCGACTAGCGGTAATACC. Translating gives CASSSTSGNT. The whole CDR3 protein is CASSSTSGNTYTF. This chain uses TRBV7-3 with TRBJ1-2; D uncertain. The CDR3 goes on 3 residues after the read ends, and that part is filled in from the germline J gene. Germline CDR1 and CDR2: SGHTA and FQGTGA. The CDR3 has 13 residues.

Turning to this clone: The sequence runs out 3 residues before the end of the CDR3; the remainder is reconstructed from the germline J gene. The chain is built from TRBV27 and TRBJ2-2; 7 bases line up with TRBD2. Germline V CDR1 and CDR2: MNHEY, SMNVEV (reference sequence). V was pared by 3 bases and J by 2 bases, with 6 bases of the junction left unmatched. CDR3 length: 16 amino acids. The covered CDR3 bases are TGTGCCAGCAGTTTTGCCCCGGGGGGAAACACCGGGGAG. It codes for CASSFAPGGNTGE. The CDR3 in full is CASSFAPGGNTGELFF.

As regards this clone: The sequence runs out 3 residues before the end of the CDR3; the remainder is reconstructed from the germline J gene. This rearrangement joins TRBV28 to TRBJ2-5, with D tentatively TRBD1 (5 bases). Looked up from germline, CDR1 is MDHEN and CDR2 is SYDVKM. Trimming left V 3 bases short and J 2 bases short, with 16 bases between. This CDR3 has 16 residues. The chain's CDR3 is CASSLGIPTAQETQYF. The CDR3 bases that were read are TGTGCCAGCAGTTTGGGTATCCCGACAGCACAAGAGACC.

Note on this clone: The read stops 3 residues short of the end of the CDR3; the missing end is completed from the germline J gene. This chain joins TRBV18 and TRBJ1-4, with 9 bases aligning to TRBD1. Trimming at V came to 3 bases and at J to 3 bases, leaving 5 bases not matched to a gene. Germline V lookup: CDR1 KGHSH, CDR2 LQKENI. The CDR3 consists of 16 residues. CDR3 DNA (partial): TGTGCCAGCTCACCCGGACAGGGGAGGCCTAATGAAAAA. It translates to CASSPGQGRPNEK. The whole CDR3 is CASSPGQGRPNEKLFF.

Comment on this clone: The CDR3 end falls 3 residues outside the read, so it is completed with the germline J gene. The chain couples TRBV6-2 or TRBV6-3 to TRBJ1-2; perhaps TRBD1 as D (5 bases). This CDR3 contains 15 residues. Germline values: CDR1 MNHEY, CDR2 SVGEGT. CDR3 loop: CASSPGLALTDTYTF. CDR3 bases read: TGTGCCAGCAGCCCGGGACTAGCGCTCACAGATACC.